The present TCR beta chain was sequenced within a study of T cells of healthy individuals. Many counts were recorded for this clonotype. Trimming took 5 bases from V and 3 from J; bases not matched to a gene: 2. The CDR3 totals 14 residues. TCRdb used MiXCR to reprocess the 5' RACE reads, holding one entry per CDR3 protein. The profile covers some 100,000 distinct CDR3 sequences, with 17% appearing a single time and around 6.5% taken by the ten largest. The sequence was collected from a human donor in good health. The chain joins TRBV12-3 or TRBV12-4 to TRBJ1-4; 8 nucleotides match TRBD1. The CDR3 here is CASSQGAANEKLFF. In nucleotides, the CDR3 is TGTGCCAGCAGTCAGGGGGCGGCTAATGAAAAACTGTTTTTT.